This TCR beta chain is from a study of blood T cell repertoires in COVID-19. Study-level background: Acute and convalescent COVID-19 specimens originated in the United States, Italy and Spain. Sources were T cells, B-cell-depleted T cells, or PBMCs; the material itself was cDNA or gDNA.

As originally analysed: Estimation of nucleated cell counts was performed using reference gene primer amplification. Clones were sequenced by immunoSEQ multiplex PCR, and TCRdb holds only the in-frame ones, with some missing. D and trimming come from the DNA, and the V and J calls and clone size come from that table. The sample carries some 210,000 clones, about 91% recorded once. The germline CDR1 and CDR2 sequences are PRHDT and FYEKMQ (reference sequence). After removal of 6 bases from V and 5 bases from J, the junction contained 3 bases not matched to a gene. The CDR3 length is 12 residues. V usage is TRBV13 and J usage is TRBJ2-7, with 8 bases matching TRBD1. Sample: peripheral blood. The receptor was derived from a man under 40 with acute or convalescent COVID-19. The CDR3 DNA sequence: TGTGCCAGCAGTCCAGGGGGCCACGAGCAGTACTTC. Translation gives CASSPGGHEQYF.